This T cell receptor beta chain was sequenced during a study of cytomegalovirus exposure and HLA in healthy donors. Overall study findings and caveats: What TCR beta sequences reportedly achieved was accurate prediction of HLA-A and HLA-B alleles in most subjects. Per a later analysis, about 18,000 TCR beta sequences showed association with HLA alleles at 0.05 false discovery rate.

A remark on this clone: Antigen: not known.

The CDR3 is 13 residues long. The V end lost 6 bases, the J end lost 3 bases, and 9 bases lay between the germline ends. CDR1 WNHNN and CDR2 SYGVQD come from the germline V gene (reference sequence). Unrecorded immune exposures were likely, despite nominal health at sampling. PCR primers comprised 60 Vbeta and 13 Jbeta primers. Profiling relied on immunoSEQ multiplex PCR, and the TCRdb table lists in-frame clones only, not all of them. Of 130,000 or so clones in the sample, approximately 77% were seen once. The TCR comes from a woman aged 35 to 49 in good health and CMV-seronegative. The genes are TRBV10-1 and TRBJ1-5, with D tentatively TRBD1 (5 bases). The sample taken for sequencing was PBMCs. CDR3: CASSQGINQPQHF. CDR3 nucleotides: TGCGCCAGCAGCCAGGGAATCAATCAGCCCCAGCATTTT.